The rows below give T cell receptor beta chains drawn from one sample of a study of T cells in Graves' hyperthyroidism and ophthalmopathy. MiXCR was run by TCRdb on the multiplex PCR reads, yielding one entry per CDR3 protein. The table has some 440,000 distinct CDR3 sequences, around 16% seen once. The sequencing sample was made of blood. These receptors all stem from a woman under 30 with Graves' hyperthyroidism. Each CDR3 is given without its conserved first and last residue. A D gene is named only where the DNA matches it firmly.

cdr3_aa: ASSLSSFGNTIY; d_call: NA; cdr3_length: 12; j_call: TRBJ1-3; v_call: TRBV27
cdr3_aa: ASSYIGTGDNEQF; d_call: NA; cdr3_length: 13; j_call: TRBJ2-1; v_call: TRBV6-6
cdr3_aa: ASSQDTAGTEQY; d_call: NA; cdr3_length: 12; j_call: TRBJ2-7; v_call: TRBV4-1
cdr3_aa: ASSQWVSSVYYEQY; d_call: NA; cdr3_length: 14; j_call: TRBJ2-7; v_call: TRBV3-1
cdr3_aa: ASSLGALAFEAF; d_call: NA; cdr3_length: 12; j_call: TRBJ1-1; v_call: TRBV5-1
cdr3_aa: ASGPRQINTEAF; d_call: NA; cdr3_length: 12; j_call: TRBJ1-1; v_call: TRBV6-1
cdr3_aa: ASSEVSGEAF; d_call: NA; cdr3_length: 10; j_call: TRBJ1-1; v_call: TRBV2
cdr3_aa: ASSHGQGGNTIY; d_call: TRBD1; cdr3_length: 12; j_call: TRBJ1-3; v_call: TRBV3-1
cdr3_aa: ASSFGHQVGSGNTIY; d_call: NA; cdr3_length: 15; j_call: TRBJ1-3; v_call: TRBV7-8
cdr3_aa: ASRGGLGTDTQY; d_call: TRBD2; cdr3_length: 12; j_call: TRBJ2-3; v_call: TRBV6-1
cdr3_aa: ASSRSGDSTPYEQY; d_call: TRBD1; cdr3_length: 14; j_call: TRBJ2-7; v_call: TRBV5-1
cdr3_aa: ASSVAESLALNTEAF; d_call: NA; cdr3_length: 15; j_call: TRBJ1-1; v_call: TRBV9
cdr3_aa: SARWDVGGYNSPLH; d_call: NA; cdr3_length: 14; j_call: TRBJ1-6; v_call: TRBV20-1
cdr3_aa: ASQSDTGELF; d_call: NA; cdr3_length: 10; j_call: TRBJ2-2; v_call: TRBV6-1
cdr3_aa: ASRLEGGRNTEAF; d_call: NA; cdr3_length: 13; j_call: TRBJ1-1; v_call: TRBV3-1
cdr3_aa: ASSVGTPTSTDTQY; d_call: NA; cdr3_length: 14; j_call: TRBJ2-3; v_call: TRBV5-4
cdr3_aa: ASSLEGWGAAEQF; d_call: NA; cdr3_length: 13; j_call: TRBJ2-1; v_call: TRBV5-1
cdr3_aa: ATKGSPTDTQY; d_call: NA; cdr3_length: 11; j_call: TRBJ2-3; v_call: TRBV15
cdr3_aa: SARDNRGGGNSPLH; d_call: NA; cdr3_length: 14; j_call: TRBJ1-6; v_call: TRBV20-1
cdr3_aa: ASNLGGSYNEQF; d_call: NA; cdr3_length: 12; j_call: TRBJ2-1; v_call: TRBV9
cdr3_aa: SATTGTRVYNEQF; d_call: TRBD2; cdr3_length: 13; j_call: TRBJ2-1; v_call: TRBV20-1
cdr3_aa: ASSLVSSPNEQF; d_call: NA; cdr3_length: 12; j_call: TRBJ2-1; v_call: TRBV7-9
cdr3_aa: SARGRGGLQETQY; d_call: NA; cdr3_length: 13; j_call: TRBJ2-5; v_call: TRBV20-1
cdr3_aa: ASAGLAEYEQY; d_call: TRBD2; cdr3_length: 11; j_call: TRBJ2-7; v_call: TRBV27
cdr3_aa: SASHRGEQF; d_call: NA; cdr3_length: 9; j_call: TRBJ2-1; v_call: TRBV20-1
cdr3_aa: SARDIGRVDTEAF; d_call: NA; cdr3_length: 13; j_call: TRBJ1-1; v_call: TRBV20-1
cdr3_aa: ASSLQGDVGELF; d_call: TRBD1; cdr3_length: 12; j_call: TRBJ2-2; v_call: TRBV12-3/TRBV12-4
cdr3_aa: ASSQGQGRLQF; d_call: TRBD1; cdr3_length: 11; j_call: TRBJ2-1; v_call: TRBV28
cdr3_aa: ASSRGGGSSDEQY; d_call: TRBD2; cdr3_length: 13; j_call: TRBJ2-7; v_call: TRBV7-3